The next 30 T cell receptor beta chains were all read from a single sample in a study of shared clonotypes between healthy human individuals. Clones were sequenced by immunoSEQ multiplex PCR, and TCRdb holds only the in-frame ones, with some missing. The table has about 470,000 clones, about four fifths seen once. The sequenced material came from PBMCs. All receptors derive from a woman aged 35 to 49 in good health. Some clones in this sample may be carry-over from other donors' samples.

The chain couples TRBV5-1 to TRBJ2-5; D might be TRBD1 (6 bases). Germline values: CDR1 SGHRS, CDR2 YFSETQ. With 5 bases removed from V and 2 bases from J, the gap between germline ends came to 10 bases. The CDR3 spans 13 residues. Here the CDR3 DNA reads TGCGCCAGCAGGATGACAGGACAAGAGACCCAGTACTTC. Its translation: CASRMTGQETQYF.

Remarks on this clone: This likely reflects a read error, since a far larger clone is one base away. The V gene is TRBV6-6, the J gene TRBJ1-1; D uncertain. The CDR3 extends over 13 amino acids. Germline-derived CDR1 and CDR2 are MNHNY and SVGAGI (reference sequence). This chain's CDR3 is CASSRTENTEALF. The CDR3 DNA reads TGTGCCAGCAGTCGAACAGAGAACACTGAAGCTCTCTTT.

The V gene is TRBV11-2, the J gene TRBJ2-5; D not resolved. The CDR3 covers 14 residues. V was cut by 5 bases and J by 5 bases, with 15 bases left in between. Germline V gives CDR1 SGHAT, CDR2 FQNNGV. In DNA, the CDR3 is TGTGCCAGCAGCGTGGGTCCCTCCCCGGAGACCCAGTACTTC. This codes for CASSVGPSPETQYF.

The DNA of the CDR3 is TGCGCCAGCAGCCAAGATCCCCGGGGGAACTATGGCTACACCTTC. Amino acids: CASSQDPRGNYGYTF. This rearrangement joins TRBV4-1 to TRBJ1-2; tentatively, D is TRBD1 (5 bases). The germline V gene encodes CDR1 MGHRA and CDR2 YSYEKL. V lost 0 bases to trimming and J lost 2 bases, with 10 bases between them. CDR3 size: 15 residues.

The V call is TRBV7-9, the J call TRBJ1-3; maybe TRBD1 (6 bases). V was trimmed by 4 bases and J by 0 bases, leaving 13 bases between them. The germline V gene encodes CDR1 SEHNR and CDR2 FQNEAQ (reference sequence). The CDR3 consists of 16 residues. The CDR3 region is CASSWGTRASGNTIYF. The CDR3 region has the DNA TGTGCCAGCAGCTGGGGGACAAGGGCCTCTGGAAACACCATATATTTT. Full variable domain (missing parts from reference TRBV7-9 and TRBJ1-3): DTGVSQNPRHKITKRGQNVTFRCDPISEHNRLYWYRQTLGQGPEFLTYFQNEAQLEKSRLLSDRFSAERPKGSFSTLEIQRTEQGDSAMYLCASSWGTRASGNTIYFGEGSWLTVV.

Comment on this clone: Sequence at one end of the junction differs from germline and may be a read error. The rearrangement joins TRBV7-2 to TRBJ2-1; perhaps TRBD2 as D (6 bases). Germline loops: CDR1 SGHTA, CDR2 FQGNSA. The CDR3 is 13 amino acids. The CDR3, as DNA: TGTGCCAGCACTCTCTCGAGAGCGGGTGAGGAGTTCTTC. It specifies CASTLSRAGEEFF.

The CDR3 loop is CASSRVNPSTTDTQYF. The CDR3 DNA reads as TGCGCCAGCTCCAGGGTCAACCCCAGCACAACAGATACGCAGTATTTT. The chain is built from TRBV10-1 and TRBJ2-3; TRBD1 is a possible D gene (5 bases). The germline CDR1 and CDR2 sequences are WNHNN and SYGVQD (reference sequence). V gave up 8 bases and J gave up 3 bases, with 21 bases separating them. There are 16 residues in the CDR3.

This sequence joins TRBV27 and TRBJ2-2; D perhaps matches TRBD1 (5 bases). The CDR3 loop spans 15 amino acids. Trimming left V 5 bases short and J 6 bases short, with 16 bases between. Germline values: CDR1 MNHEY, CDR2 SMNVEV (reference sequence). CDR3 residues: CASSPKDIIPGELFF. CDR3 coding DNA: TGTGCCAGCAGTCCTAAGGACATAATACCCGGGGAGCTGTTTTTT.

The rearrangement uses TRBV10-2 and TRBJ1-2, with TRBD1 as a possible D gene (6 bases). V was cut by 6 bases and J by 0 bases, with 11 bases left in between. CDR1 is WSHSY and CDR2 is SAAADI in the germline V gene. This CDR3 contains 14 residues. The chain's CDR3 is CASRPTGTNYGYTF. The CDR3 DNA reads as TGCGCCAGCAGACCCACAGGGACTAACTATGGCTACACCTTC.

The V and J genes are TRBV6-1 and TRBJ2-3, with TRBD1 as a possible D gene (5 bases). The ends were cut back, 5 bases at V and 6 bases at J, with 15 bases in the middle. Germline-derived CDR1 and CDR2 are MNHNS and SASEGT. CDR3 length: 14 residues. CDR3: CASSTPTEMDTQYF. For the CDR3, the DNA is TGTGCCAGCAGTACTCCGACAGAAATGGATACGCAGTATTTT.

The chain combines TRBV5-1 with TRBJ2-1, with D possibly TRBD2 on 6 matching bases. CDR3 size: 15 residues. Germline assignment: CDR1 SGHRS and CDR2 YFSETQ. The V gene lost 0 bases and the J gene lost 6 bases, with 13 bases spanning the gap. The CDR3: CASSLEVADGNEQFF. In DNA form, the CDR3 reads TGCGCCAGCAGCTTGGAGGTAGCGGACGGCAATGAGCAGTTCTTC.

Only one count was recorded for this clone. CDR3 bases: TGTGCCTGGAAGACAGGGACCTTGAGTACAGATACGCAGTATTTT. Its protein product is CAWKTGTLSTDTQYF. The chain has TRBV30 and TRBJ2-3, with 7 bases identical to TRBD1. The CDR3 is made up of 15 amino acids. Germline lookup yields CDR1 GTSNPN and CDR2 SVGIG (reference sequence). V dropped 4 bases and J dropped 3; count of bases not matched to a gene: 10.

This chain joins TRBV7-2 and TRBJ1-5; D is possibly TRBD1 (6 bases). CDR1 and CDR2 (germline): SGHTA, FQGNSA. This CDR3 is built from 16 residues. The ends were cut back, 5 bases at V and 7 bases at J, with 21 bases in the middle. CDR3 sequence reads: CASSVLSPGAGQPQHF. CDR3 in DNA: TGTGCCAGCAGCGTACTGAGTCCAGGGGCTGGGCAGCCCCAGCATTTT.

This rearrangement joins TRBV14 to TRBJ2-7; 7 bases map to TRBD1. The germline V gene encodes CDR1 SGHDN and CDR2 FVKESK. J was trimmed by 6 bases and V by 4 bases; bases with no gene match: 6. The CDR3 covers 13 residues. In nucleotides, the CDR3 is TGTGCCAGCAGCCTTAGGACAGGCCCCGAGCAGTACTTC. Protein product: CASSLRTGPEQYF.

This chain links TRBV7-9 with TRBJ1-1, with D perhaps matching TRBD1 (6 bases). Germline-derived CDR1 and CDR2 are SEHNR and FQNEAQ (reference sequence). This CDR3 region has 14 residues. With 0 bases removed from V and 8 bases from J, the gap between germline ends came to 13 bases. Here the CDR3 reads CASSLAWGAGEAFF. The CDR3, as DNA: TGTGCCAGCAGCTTAGCTTGGGGGGCGGGAGAAGCTTTCTTT.

The V gene is TRBV2, the J gene TRBJ2-2; D uncertain. This CDR3 has 13 amino acids. Germline CDR1 is SNHLY and CDR2 is FYNNEI. Trimming cost V 7 bases and J 4 bases, with 10 bases left between them. The CDR3 region is CASIRGITGELFF. CDR3 in DNA: TGTGCCAGCATCCGAGGAATCACCGGGGAGCTGTTTTTT.

V is TRBV7-9 and J is TRBJ1-2, with D perhaps TRBD1 (6 bases). V lost 4 bases and J 2 bases, leaving 17 bases between the germline ends. The CDR3 is made up of 16 amino acids. CDR1 is SEHNR and CDR2 is FQNEAQ in the germline V gene (reference sequence). The DNA of the CDR3 is TGTGCCAGCAGCTCCCGTGGAGCAGGGGAGAACTATGGCTACACCTTC. Residues: CASSSRGAGENYGYTF.

Only a few counts were recorded for this clone. The chain couples TRBV4-1 to TRBJ1-1; D unresolved. There are 14 residues in the CDR3. The germline V gene encodes CDR1 MGHRA and CDR2 YSYEKL. Trimming pared 5 bases from V and 1 base from J, leaving 11 bases between. CDR3 amino acids: CASSKGPWNTEAFF. The CDR3 nucleotides are TGCGCCAGCAGCAAAGGTCCATGGAACACTGAAGCTTTCTTT.

The rearrangement links TRBV15 to TRBJ2-5; the D gene could be TRBD1 or TRBD2 (7 bases each). The germline V and J ends were trimmed by 0 bases and 5 bases, with 13 bases remaining between them. Germline CDR1 is LNHNV and CDR2 is YYDKDF (reference sequence). This CDR3 contains 15 residues. The CDR3 is CATSRDQGGGETQYF. Written as DNA, the CDR3 is TGTGCCACCAGCAGAGATCAGGGGGGAGGGGAGACCCAGTACTTC. Complete variable domain (other parts from reference TRBV15 and TRBJ2-5): DAMVIQNPRYQVTQFGKPVTLSCSQTLNHNVMYWYQQKSSQAPKLLFHYYDKDFNNEADTPDNFQSRRPNTSFCFLDIRSPGLGDTAMYLCATSRDQGGGETQYFGPGTRLLVL.

The CDR3 DNA reads as TGTGCCAGCAGCCACCAGGTGTACCAAGAGACCCAGTACTTC. This translates into CASSHQVYQETQYF. V and J are TRBV25-1 and TRBJ2-5; D call uncertain. Trimming removed 6 bases at V and 0 bases at J, with 11 bases between. The germline V gene has CDR1 MGHDK and CDR2 SYGVNS. The CDR3 has 14 residues.

The chain has TRBV6-6 and TRBJ1-4; D is perhaps TRBD1 (6 bases). The V gene lost 6 bases and the J gene lost 7 bases, with 9 bases spanning the gap. The germline V gene has CDR1 MNHNY and CDR2 SVGAGI (reference sequence). The CDR3 contains 12 residues. CDR3 nucleotides: TGTGCCAGCAGCCCCAGGGGTGAAAAACTGTTTTTT. It yields the protein CASSPRGEKLFF.

The V gene is TRBV19, the J gene TRBJ1-5, with a possible D match to TRBD1 (5 bases). V lost 7 bases to trimming and J lost 0 bases, with 10 bases between them. The CDR3 totals 14 residues. Germline V gene data show CDR1 as LNHDA and CDR2 as SQIVND (reference sequence). The CDR3 DNA follows: TGTGCCAGTAATCGGGGCTTTAGCAATCAGCCCCAGCATTTT. As protein: CASNRGFSNQPQHF. The variable domain in full, completed from reference TRBV19 and TRBJ1-5, reads DGGITQSPKYLFRKEGQNVTLSCEQNLNHDAMYWYRQDPGQGLRLIYYSQIVNDFQKGDIAEGYSVSREKKESFPLTVTSAQKNPTAFYLCASNRGFSNQPQHFGDGTRLSIL.

Notes on this clone: The same CDR3 also results from other DNA sequences found in this sample. The chain recombines TRBV9 with TRBJ2-1; D unresolved. V lost 4 bases and J lost 3, with 14 bases in between. Germline V gene sequence: CDR1 SGDLS, CDR2 YYNGEE. The CDR3 runs 15 residues. The CDR3 coding sequence is TGTGCCAGCAGCCCTACGGTCAGCAGCTACAATGAGCAGTTCTTC. Translation gives CASSPTVSSYNEQFF.

The table lists this clone with a count of one. This CDR3 is also generated by other DNA sequences in the sample. The chain uses TRBV29-1 and TRBJ1-1, with TRBD1 matching over 11 bases. The J segment lost 1 base and the V segment lost 6 bases, leaving 1 base of the junction unmatched. This CDR3 spans 13 amino acids. Germline CDR1 and CDR2: SQVTM and ANQGSEA. CDR3 sequence (DNA): TGCAGCGTGGGACAGGGGGGGAACACTGAAGCTTTCTTT. Translated: CSVGQGGNTEAFF.

This clone appeared a single time. The chain joins TRBV27 to TRBJ2-1; tentative D call: TRBD2 (6 bases). The CDR3 runs 13 residues. In germline, CDR1 is MNHEY, CDR2 SMNVEV (reference sequence). V was cut by 3 bases and J by 6 bases, with 9 bases left in between. The CDR3 loop reads CASSLGGGNEQFF. CDR3 bases: TGTGCCAGCAGTTTGGGGGGAGGCAATGAGCAGTTCTTC.

The V call is TRBV6-1, the J call TRBJ2-1; D gene uncertain. CDR3 length: 14 amino acids. Germline assignment: CDR1 MNHNS and CDR2 SASEGT. The germline V and J ends were trimmed by 5 bases and 0 bases, with 8 bases remaining between them. CDR3 in amino acids: CASSWSASYNEQFF. The DNA for the CDR3 is TGTGCCAGCAGTTGGTCAGCCTCCTACAATGAGCAGTTCTTC.

The rearrangement uses TRBV6-1 and TRBJ1-1; D is unresolved. Germline V gene lookup returns CDR1 MNHNS and CDR2 SASEGT. Trimming took off 3 bases at V and 3 bases at J, with 8 bases between the two ends. CDR3 length: 13 residues. The CDR3 DNA reads as TGTGCCAGCAGTGATATCGGGGACACTGAAGCTTTCTTT. It encodes CASSDIGDTEAFF.

This chain links TRBV5-4 with TRBJ1-5; possibly TRBD1 for D (6 bases). V lost 1 base, J lost 2 bases, and 7 bases lay in between. The germline V gene encodes CDR1 SGHNT and CDR2 YYREEE (reference sequence). The CDR3 covers 14 residues. CDR3 region: CASSLWGRNQPQHF. The CDR3 coding sequence is TGTGCCAGCAGCTTGTGGGGGCGCAATCAGCCCCAGCATTTT.

This clone turned up a few times. J is TRBJ2-1 and V is TRBV5-8, with D uncertain. The germline CDR1 and CDR2 sequences are SGHTS and YDEGEE. This CDR3 is 15 amino acids long. The germline V and J ends were trimmed by 2 bases and 2 bases, with 11 bases remaining between them. This CDR3 is CASSFSLGAYNEQFF. The CDR3 bases are TGTGCCAGCAGCTTCAGTCTAGGTGCCTACAATGAGCAGTTCTTC. Full variable domain (missing parts from reference TRBV5-8 and TRBJ2-1): EAGVTQSPTHLIKTRGQQATLRCSPISGHTSVYWYQQALGLGLQFLLWYDEGEERNRGNFPPRFSGRQFPNYSSELNVNALELEDSALYLCASSFSLGAYNEQFFGPGTRLTVL.

V is TRBV4-3 and J is TRBJ2-3, with 9 bases fitting TRBD1. Looked up from germline, CDR1 is LGHNA and CDR2 is YSLEER. Trimming at V came to 4 bases and at J to 4 bases, leaving 3 bases not matched to a gene. This CDR3 spans 14 amino acids. CDR3 loop: CASSLGQGPDTQYF. For the CDR3, the DNA is TGCGCCAGCAGCCTAGGACAGGGGCCAGATACGCAGTATTTT.